A selection of T cell receptor beta chains follows, all from one sample in a study of cytomegalovirus exposure and HLA in healthy donors. Produced via immunoSEQ multiplex PCR; TCRdb's table is partial and in-frame only. Of around 130,000 clones in the sample, 84% were seen once. The source material was PBMCs. Receptor source: a man aged 50-60 years in good health and CMV-seronegative. Each CDR3 is given with its conserved first and last residue. D genes are given only for firm matches. Only some rows state a clone size, as once, few, many or a class for expanded clones.

CDR3 protein | V gene | D gene | clone size
CSVKPDRGNYGYTF | TRBV29-1 | TRBD1 | -
CASSPRQFTNTEAFF | TRBV9 | - | -
CASRNRGGYEQYF | TRBV2 | TRBD1 | -
CASSQGMGEGYEQYF | TRBV4-1 | TRBD2 | -
CASSLEGVQGTDTQYF | TRBV5-1 | - | -
CASSYSGGWNTGELFF | TRBV6-5 | - | -
CASSPPVRGEKLFF | TRBV28 | - | -
CASSEEGGYFNEKLFF | TRBV6-1 | TRBD1 | -
CASSIATGATEAFF | TRBV19 | TRBD1 | -
CASSLDRVEQYF | TRBV18 | TRBD1 | -
CASSLGSGAQHF | TRBV7-9 | - | -
CASSHPTRRVHEQFF | TRBV4-1 | - | -
CASSNKYQYNEQFF | TRBV2 | - | -
CASSERDRGYNEQFF | TRBV18 | TRBD1 | once
CASSLSPNQPQHF | TRBV5-1 | - | -
CASSLERGGEQYF | TRBV11-2 | - | -